This entry concerns a single T cell receptor (beta chain). Per the authors' pipeline: Estimated nucleated cell counts came from reference gene primer amplification. The data were produced by immunoSEQ multiplex PCR, yet TCRdb's version contains in-frame clones alone and is incomplete. V and J calls and clone size follow that table, whereas D and trimming were derived from the DNA. The table includes 200,000 to 250,000 clones, about 86% detected once. The record originates from a study of blood T cell repertoires in COVID-19. Turning to the study itself: Acute and convalescent COVID-19 specimens originated in the United States, Italy and Spain.

The CDR3 sequence is 18 residues long. CDR1 MGHRA and CDR2 YSYEKL come from the germline V gene. Trimming stripped 7 bases from V and 4 bases from J, with 26 bases between. Sequenced: peripheral blood. The source is a woman aged 25 to 39 who had recovered from COVID-19. The rearrangement uses TRBV4-1 and TRBJ1-5; D might be TRBD1 (5 bases). CDR3 protein: CASTTRLGGLSGNQPQHF. The CDR3 DNA sequence: TGCGCCAGCACCACAAGATTGGGGGGTTTATCAGGGAATCAGCCCCAGCATTTT.